The T cell receptor beta chain described here comes from a study of Graves' ophthalmopathy and Graves' hyperthyroidism. Overall study: The blood sample was drawn at first diagnosis and before any treatment. Notes on the study in general: Clonotypes were expanded in thyroid at above 0.001 frequency, and most also appeared in blood.

Trimming removed 6 bases from V and 2 bases from J, with 13 bases in between. Per germline, CDR1 DFQATT and CDR2 SNEGSKA (reference sequence). The CDR3 covers 13 residues. CDR3 regions of TCR beta were amplified from RNA transcripts. Second-round multiplex PCR came after first-round RT-PCR with HTBI primers. TCRdb processed the multiplex PCR reads anew with MiXCR; each CDR3 protein has one entry. The data show roughly 420,000 distinct CDR3 sequences, with under 25% seen just once and roughly 3% held by the top ten. This clonotype showed up many times. What it binds is not known. Possible read error: a much larger clone is one base away. Additional autoimmune diseases, uncontrolled infections, pregnancy or lactation disqualified patients. Each diagnosis was determined on the basis of clinical symptoms, serum thyroxine, TRAb, thyroid ultrasound and orbital computed tomography.

The source is a woman between 18 and 30 years old with stable Graves' hyperthyroidism. The rearrangement uses TRBV20-1 and TRBJ2-5; D might be TRBD2 (5 bases). The sequencing sample was made of peripheral blood. The CDR3 DNA follows: TGCAGTGCCAGTGGAGGCAGTCAAGAGACCCAGTACTTC. This encodes CSASGGSQETQYF.